The 10 T cell receptor beta chains given below trace back to one sample, sequenced in a study of CD8 T cells in Susac syndrome. When the RNA was reverse transcribed, random hexamers were used with an input of roughly 0.45 to 1 ug. TCRdb re-derived calls from the immunoSEQ multiplex PCR reads in MiXCR, one entry per CDR3 protein. This table has roughly 120,000 distinct CDR3 sequences, roughly 94% appearing once. The sample consisted of CD4+ T cells from PBMCs. These receptors all come from a human donor with multiple sclerosis.

The chain uses TRBV20-1 and TRBJ1-1, with D possibly TRBD1 on 6 matching bases. V lost 8 bases, J lost 3 bases, and 19 bases lay in between. The CDR3 totals 14 residues. The V gene's germline CDR1 is DFQATT and CDR2 SNEGSKA (reference sequence). The CDR3 bases are TGCAGTTCCCGACTACAGGGAGGGGACACTGAAGCTTTCTTT. It specifies CSSRLQGGDTEAFF.

The CDR3 region is CASSAGAPTGELFF. The CDR3, as DNA: TGTGCCAGCAGCGCAGGGGCTCCCACCGGGGAGCTGTTTTTT. The rearrangement joins TRBV5-6 to TRBJ2-2; weak D call: TRBD1 (6 bases). The CDR3 totals 14 residues. V was cut by 4 bases and J by 4 bases, with 11 bases left in between. Germline lookup yields CDR1 SGHDT and CDR2 YYEEEE.

The chain links TRBV7-2 to TRBJ1-5; D possibly corresponds to TRBD1 (6 bases). Trimming left V 5 bases short and J 0 bases short, with 14 bases between. The CDR3 spans 16 residues. Germline-derived CDR1 and CDR2 are SGHTA and FQGNSA. This CDR3 is CASSGPGHLSNQPQHF. The DNA of the CDR3 is TGTGCCAGCAGCGGTCCGGGACATCTTAGCAATCAGCCCCAGCATTTT. The variable domain in full, with the rest retrieved from reference TRBV7-2 and TRBJ1-5, is GAGVSQSPSNKVTEKGKDVELRCDPISGHTALYWYRQSLGQGLEFLIYFQGNSAPDKSGLPSDRFSAERTGGSVSTLTIQRTQQEDSAVYLCASSGPGHLSNQPQHFGDGTRLSIL.

The chain links TRBV24-1 to TRBJ1-3; unclear D gene. The CDR3 totals 13 residues. V was trimmed by 9 bases and J by 0 bases, leaving 8 bases between them. The germline CDR1 and CDR2 sequences are KGHDR and SFDVKD. CDR3 in amino acids: CATPLLSGNTIYF. Here the CDR3 DNA reads TGTGCCACCCCTTTGCTCTCTGGAAACACCATATATTTT.

The chain combines TRBV7-2 with TRBJ1-1, with unresolved D. The CDR3 spans 14 residues. CDR1 is SGHTA and CDR2 is FQGNSA in the germline V gene. V was cut by 0 bases and J by 0 bases, with 5 bases left in between. The CDR3 DNA sequence: TGTGCCAGCAGCTTAGCGTGGCTGAACACTGAAGCTTTCTTT. Translated: CASSLAWLNTEAFF.

The rearrangement joins TRBV6-6 to TRBJ2-5, with D possibly being TRBD1 (6 bases). The germline V and J ends were trimmed by 6 bases and 3 bases, with 14 bases remaining between them. The CDR3 length is 14 residues. In germline, CDR1 is MNHNY, CDR2 SVGAGI (reference sequence). CDR3 sequence (DNA): TGTGCCAGCAGCCCATTCTGGACAGAAGAGACCCAGTACTTC. It yields the protein CASSPFWTEETQYF.

For the CDR3, the DNA is TGCAGCGGGACTAGCGGGATTCAGTCCTACGAGCAGTACTTC. This translates into CSGTSGIQSYEQYF. The J gene is TRBJ2-7, the V gene TRBV20-1, with 13 bases fitting TRBD2. The CDR3 sequence is 14 residues long. Germline V gives CDR1 DFQATT, CDR2 SNEGSKA (reference sequence).

The chain carries TRBV12-3 or TRBV12-4 and TRBJ2-3; D not certain. The V gene lost 0 bases and the J gene lost 1 base, with 8 bases spanning the gap. The CDR3 spans 15 residues. DNA for the CDR3: TGTGCCAGCAGTTTAGCTGGCTCTGGCACAGATACGCAGTATTTT. This gives the protein CASSLAGSGTDTQYF.

The chain is built from TRBV30 and TRBJ1-1; D gene uncertain. The V and J ends lost 0 bases and 4 bases respectively, with 12 bases between them. This CDR3 region has 14 residues. CDR1 is GTSNPN, CDR2 SVGIG, per germline (reference sequence). CDR3 nucleotide sequence: TGTGCCTGGAGTGTCCGAAGGACTCTCACTGAAGCTTTCTTT. Amino acid sequence: CAWSVRRTLTEAFF.

This clonotype was seen once. The rearrangement links TRBV9 to TRBJ2-2, with TRBD1 matching 8 bases. Germline V CDR1 and CDR2: SGDLS, YYNGEE. This CDR3 has 15 residues. J was trimmed by 5 bases and V by 4 bases; bases with no gene match: 7. Written as DNA, the CDR3 is TGTGCCAGCAGCTCCCGACAGGGGAGGACCGGGGAGCTGTTTTTT. Encoded protein: CASSSRQGRTGELFF.